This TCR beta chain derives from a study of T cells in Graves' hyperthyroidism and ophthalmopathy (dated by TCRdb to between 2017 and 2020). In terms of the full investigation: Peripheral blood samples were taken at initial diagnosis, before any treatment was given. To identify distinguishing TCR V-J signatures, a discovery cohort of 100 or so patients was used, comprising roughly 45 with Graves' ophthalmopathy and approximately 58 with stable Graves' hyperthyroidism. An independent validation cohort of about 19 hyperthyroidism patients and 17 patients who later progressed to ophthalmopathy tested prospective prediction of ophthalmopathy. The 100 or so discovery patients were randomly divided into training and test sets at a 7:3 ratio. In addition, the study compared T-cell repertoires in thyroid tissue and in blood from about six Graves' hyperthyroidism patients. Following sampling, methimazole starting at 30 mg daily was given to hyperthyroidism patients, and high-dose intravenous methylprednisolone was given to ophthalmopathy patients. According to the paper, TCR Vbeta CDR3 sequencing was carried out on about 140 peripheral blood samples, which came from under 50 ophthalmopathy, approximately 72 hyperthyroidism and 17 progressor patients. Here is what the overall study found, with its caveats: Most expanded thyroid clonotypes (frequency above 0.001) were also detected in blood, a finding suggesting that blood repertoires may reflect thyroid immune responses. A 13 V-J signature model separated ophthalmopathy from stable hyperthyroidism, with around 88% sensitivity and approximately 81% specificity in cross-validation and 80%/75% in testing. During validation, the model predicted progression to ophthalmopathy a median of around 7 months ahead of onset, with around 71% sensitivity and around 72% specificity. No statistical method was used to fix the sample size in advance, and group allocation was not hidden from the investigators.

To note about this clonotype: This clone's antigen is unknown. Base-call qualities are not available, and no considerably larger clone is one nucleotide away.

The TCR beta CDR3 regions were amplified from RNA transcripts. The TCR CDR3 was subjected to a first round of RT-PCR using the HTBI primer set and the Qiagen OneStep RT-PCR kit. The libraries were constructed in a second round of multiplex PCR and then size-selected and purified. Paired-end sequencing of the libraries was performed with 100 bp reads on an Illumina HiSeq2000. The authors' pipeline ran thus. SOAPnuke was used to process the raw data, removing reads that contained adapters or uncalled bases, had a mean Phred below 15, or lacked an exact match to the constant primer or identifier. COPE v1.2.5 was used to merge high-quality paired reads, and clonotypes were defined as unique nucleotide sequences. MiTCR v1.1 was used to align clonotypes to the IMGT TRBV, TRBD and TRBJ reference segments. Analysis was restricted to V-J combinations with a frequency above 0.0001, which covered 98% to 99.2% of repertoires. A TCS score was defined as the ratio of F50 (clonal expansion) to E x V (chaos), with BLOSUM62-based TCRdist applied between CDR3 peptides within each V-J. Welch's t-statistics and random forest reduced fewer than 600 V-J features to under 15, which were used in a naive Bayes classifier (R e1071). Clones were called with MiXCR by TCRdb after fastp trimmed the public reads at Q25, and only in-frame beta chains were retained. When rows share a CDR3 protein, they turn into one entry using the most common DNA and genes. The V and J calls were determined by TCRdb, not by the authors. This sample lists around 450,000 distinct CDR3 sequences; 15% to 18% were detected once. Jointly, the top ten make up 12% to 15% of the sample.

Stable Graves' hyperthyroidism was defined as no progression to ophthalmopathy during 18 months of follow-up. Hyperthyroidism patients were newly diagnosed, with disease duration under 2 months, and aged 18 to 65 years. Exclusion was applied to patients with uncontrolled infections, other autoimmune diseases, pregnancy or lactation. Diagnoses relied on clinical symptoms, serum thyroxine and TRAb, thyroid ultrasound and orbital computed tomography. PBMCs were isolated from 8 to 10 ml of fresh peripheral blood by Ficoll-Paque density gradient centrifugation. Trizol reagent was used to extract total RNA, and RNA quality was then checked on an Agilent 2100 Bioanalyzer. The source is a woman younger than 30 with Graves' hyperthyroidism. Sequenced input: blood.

The nucleotide sequence reads as follows: TGTGCCACGGACAGGGAGAGTTCCTACAATGAGCAGTTCTTC. It specifies CATDRESSYNEQFF. This sequence uses TRBV6-1 and TRBJ2-1, with TRBD1 identical over 8 junction bases. The V end gives up 10 bases and the J end 1 base, leaving 6 bases in the junction not matched to a gene. The CDR3 holds 14 amino acids from the cysteine to the phenylalanine. The only DNA kept is the CDR3, 42 bases in frame from the first base. Reading the germline V gene gives CDR1 MNHNS and CDR2 SASEGT.